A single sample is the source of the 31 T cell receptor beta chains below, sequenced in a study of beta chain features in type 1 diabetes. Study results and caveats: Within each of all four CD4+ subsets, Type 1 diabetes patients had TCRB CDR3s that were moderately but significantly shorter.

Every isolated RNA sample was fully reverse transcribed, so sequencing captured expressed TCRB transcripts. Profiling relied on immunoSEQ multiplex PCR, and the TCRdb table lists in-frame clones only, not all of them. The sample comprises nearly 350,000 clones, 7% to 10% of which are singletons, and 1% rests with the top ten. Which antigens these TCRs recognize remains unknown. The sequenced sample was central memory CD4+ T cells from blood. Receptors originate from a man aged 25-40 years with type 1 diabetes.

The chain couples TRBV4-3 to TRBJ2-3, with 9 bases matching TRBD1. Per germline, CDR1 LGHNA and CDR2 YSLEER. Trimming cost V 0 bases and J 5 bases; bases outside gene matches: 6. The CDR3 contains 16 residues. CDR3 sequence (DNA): TGCGCCAGCAGCCAAGACTCGGGACAGGGTATAGATACGCAGTATTTT. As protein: CASSQDSGQGIDTQYF.

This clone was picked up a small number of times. CDR3 sequence: CASSYGGTSGANVLTF. The DNA of the CDR3 is TGTGCCAGCAGTTACGGGGGGACTTCTGGGGCCAACGTCCTGACTTTC. The gene calls are TRBV6-6 and TRBJ2-6; maybe TRBD2 (6 bases). The germline gives CDR1 MNHNY, CDR2 SVGAGI (reference sequence). The ends were cut back, 2 bases at V and 1 base at J, with 9 bases in the middle. This CDR3 is built from 16 residues.

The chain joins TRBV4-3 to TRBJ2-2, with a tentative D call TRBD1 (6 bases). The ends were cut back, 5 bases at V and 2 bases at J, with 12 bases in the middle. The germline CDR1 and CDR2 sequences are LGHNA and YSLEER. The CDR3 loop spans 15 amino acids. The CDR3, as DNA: TGCGCCAGCAGCTCAGGGGCCGCAAACACCGGGGAGCTGTTTTTT. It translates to CASSSGAANTGELFF.

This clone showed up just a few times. The CDR3 reads CATSRRGLDTDNEQFF. The CDR3 bases are TGTGCCACCAGCAGACGTGGCTTGGACACCGACAATGAGCAGTTCTTC. The chain employs TRBV15 and TRBJ2-1; D might be TRBD1 (5 bases). The germline CDR1 and CDR2 sequences are LNHNV and YYDKDF (reference sequence). Deletions cut 2 bases from V and 5 bases from J, with 16 bases between. This CDR3 comprises 16 residues.

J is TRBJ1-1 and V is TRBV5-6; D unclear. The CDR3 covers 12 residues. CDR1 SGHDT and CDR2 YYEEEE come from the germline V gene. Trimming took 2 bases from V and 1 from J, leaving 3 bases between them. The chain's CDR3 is CASSFTNTEAFF. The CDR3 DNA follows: TGTGCCAGCAGCTTTACGAACACTGAAGCTTTCTTT.

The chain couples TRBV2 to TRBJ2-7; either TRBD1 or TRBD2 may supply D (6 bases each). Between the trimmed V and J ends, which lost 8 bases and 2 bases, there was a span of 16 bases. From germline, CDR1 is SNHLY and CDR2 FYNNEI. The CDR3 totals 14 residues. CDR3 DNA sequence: TGTGCCAGCCGGGGGACACAATTCCCCTACGAGCAGTACTTC. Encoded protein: CASRGTQFPYEQYF.

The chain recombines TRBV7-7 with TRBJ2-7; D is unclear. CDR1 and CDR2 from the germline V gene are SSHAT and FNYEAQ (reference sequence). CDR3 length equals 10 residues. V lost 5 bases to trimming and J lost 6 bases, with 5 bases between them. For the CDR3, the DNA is TGTGCCAGCAGCGCACGCGAGCAGTACTTC. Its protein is CASSAREQYF.

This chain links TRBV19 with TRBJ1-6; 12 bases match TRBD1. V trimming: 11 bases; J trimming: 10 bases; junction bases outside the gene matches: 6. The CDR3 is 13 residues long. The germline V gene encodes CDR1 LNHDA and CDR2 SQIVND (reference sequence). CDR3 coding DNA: TGTGCCGCCCGGGACAGGGGGCAATCACCCCTCCACTTT. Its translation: CAARDRGQSPLHF.

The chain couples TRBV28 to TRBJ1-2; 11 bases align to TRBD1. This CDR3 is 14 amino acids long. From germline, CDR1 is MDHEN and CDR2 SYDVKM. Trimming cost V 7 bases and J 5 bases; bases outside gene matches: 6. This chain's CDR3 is CASTQRDRGYGYTF. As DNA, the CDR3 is TGTGCCAGCACCCAACGGGACAGGGGGTATGGCTACACCTTC.

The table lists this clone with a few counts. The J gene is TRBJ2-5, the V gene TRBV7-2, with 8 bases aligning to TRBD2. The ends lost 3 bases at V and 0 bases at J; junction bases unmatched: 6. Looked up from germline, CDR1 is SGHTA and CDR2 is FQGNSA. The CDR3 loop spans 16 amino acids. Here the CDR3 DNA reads TGTGCCAGCAGCTTGGGGGTAGCGGGATACCAAGAGACCCAGTACTTC. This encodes CASSLGVAGYQETQYF.

CDR3: CASSPQLTGDREKLFF. The CDR3 DNA sequence: TGTGCCAGCTCACCACAATTGACAGGGGATCGCGAAAAACTGTTTTTT. The chain carries TRBV18 and TRBJ1-4, with 8 bases lining up with TRBD1. The trim removed 1 base at V and 8 bases at J, leaving 9 bases unmatched. Germline V gives CDR1 KGHSH, CDR2 LQKENI. CDR3 length: 16 amino acids.

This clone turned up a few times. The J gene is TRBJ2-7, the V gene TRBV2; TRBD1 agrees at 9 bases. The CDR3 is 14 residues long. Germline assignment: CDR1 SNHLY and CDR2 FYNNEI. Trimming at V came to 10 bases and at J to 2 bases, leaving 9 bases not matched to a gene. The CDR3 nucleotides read TGTGCCACCCAACCGGGACAGGGTCCCTACGAGCAGTACTTC. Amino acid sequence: CATQPGQGPYEQYF.

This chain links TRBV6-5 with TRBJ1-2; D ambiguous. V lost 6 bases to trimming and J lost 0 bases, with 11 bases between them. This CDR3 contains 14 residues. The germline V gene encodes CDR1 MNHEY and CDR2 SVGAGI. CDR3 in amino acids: CASRNSFANYGYTF. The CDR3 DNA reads TGTGCCAGCAGGAACAGTTTTGCTAACTATGGCTACACCTTC.

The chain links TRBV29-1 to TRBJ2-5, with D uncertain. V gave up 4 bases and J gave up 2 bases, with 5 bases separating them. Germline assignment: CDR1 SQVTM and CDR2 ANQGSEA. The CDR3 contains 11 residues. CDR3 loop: CSVVGQETQYF. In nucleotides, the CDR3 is TGCAGCGTTGTGGGGCAAGAGACCCAGTACTTC.

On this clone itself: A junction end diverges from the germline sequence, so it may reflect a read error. The CDR3 DNA reads TGTGCCATCAGTCCGGACAGGGGAATTCAGCCCCAGCATTTT. Its translation is CAISPDRGIQPQHF. The gene calls are TRBV6-5 and TRBJ1-5; the match to TRBD1 covers 9 bases. From germline, CDR1 is MNHEY and CDR2 SVGAGI. The CDR3 is 14 residues long.

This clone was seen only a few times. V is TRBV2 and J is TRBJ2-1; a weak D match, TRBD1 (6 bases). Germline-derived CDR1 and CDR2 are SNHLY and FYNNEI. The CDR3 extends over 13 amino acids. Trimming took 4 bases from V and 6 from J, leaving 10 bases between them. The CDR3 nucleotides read TGTGCCAGCAGTGGAGTACAGGGCAATGAGCAGTTCTTC. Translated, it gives CASSGVQGNEQFF.

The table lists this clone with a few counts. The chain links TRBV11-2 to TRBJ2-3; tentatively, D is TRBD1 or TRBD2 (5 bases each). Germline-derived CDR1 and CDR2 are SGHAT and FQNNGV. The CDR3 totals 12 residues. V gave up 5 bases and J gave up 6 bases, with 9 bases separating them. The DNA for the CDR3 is TGTGCCAGCAGCCGGGACGGGGATACGCAGTATTTT. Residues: CASSRDGDTQYF.

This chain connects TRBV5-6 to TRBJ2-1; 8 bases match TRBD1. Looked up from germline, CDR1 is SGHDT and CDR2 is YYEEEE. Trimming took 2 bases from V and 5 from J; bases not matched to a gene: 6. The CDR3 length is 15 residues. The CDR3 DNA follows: TGTGCCAGCAGCTTATACGCAGGGGGCCACAATGAGCAGTTCTTC. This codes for CASSLYAGGHNEQFF.

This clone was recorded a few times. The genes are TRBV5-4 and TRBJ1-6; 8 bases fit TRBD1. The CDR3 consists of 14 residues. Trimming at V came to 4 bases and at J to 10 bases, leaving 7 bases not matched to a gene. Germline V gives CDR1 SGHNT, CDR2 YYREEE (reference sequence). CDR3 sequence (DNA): TGTGCCAGCAGCACTGACAGGGGAGGGTCACCCCTCCACTTT. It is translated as CASSTDRGGSPLHF.

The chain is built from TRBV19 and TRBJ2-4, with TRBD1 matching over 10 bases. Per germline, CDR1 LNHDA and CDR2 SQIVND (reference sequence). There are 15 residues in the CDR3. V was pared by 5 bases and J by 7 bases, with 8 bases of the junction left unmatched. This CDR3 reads CASSLEGTGVNIQYF. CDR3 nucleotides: TGTGCCAGTAGTCTCGAAGGGACAGGGGTCAACATTCAGTACTTC. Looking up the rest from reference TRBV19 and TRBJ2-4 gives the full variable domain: DGGITQSPKYLFRKEGQNVTLSCEQNLNHDAMYWYRQDPGQGLRLIYYSQIVNDFQKGDIAEGYSVSREKKESFPLTVTSAQKNPTAFYLCASSLEGTGVNIQYFGAGTRLSVL.

CDR3 residues: CASSYSGGDYGYTF. CDR3 DNA: TGTGCCAGCAGTTACTCGGGGGGGGACTATGGCTACACCTTC. The gene calls are TRBV6-5 and TRBJ1-2, with a weak D call TRBD1 (5 bases). The CDR3 has 14 residues. Germline lookup yields CDR1 MNHEY and CDR2 SVGAGI. Trimming removed 0 bases from V and 3 bases from J, with 8 bases in between.

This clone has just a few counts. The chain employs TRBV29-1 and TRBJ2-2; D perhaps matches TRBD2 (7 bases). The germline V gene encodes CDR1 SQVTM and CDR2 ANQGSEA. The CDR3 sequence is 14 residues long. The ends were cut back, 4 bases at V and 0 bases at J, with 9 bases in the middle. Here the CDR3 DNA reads TGCAGCGTTGCCGGGGGGCCGAACACCGGGGAGCTGTTTTTT. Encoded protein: CSVAGGPNTGELFF.

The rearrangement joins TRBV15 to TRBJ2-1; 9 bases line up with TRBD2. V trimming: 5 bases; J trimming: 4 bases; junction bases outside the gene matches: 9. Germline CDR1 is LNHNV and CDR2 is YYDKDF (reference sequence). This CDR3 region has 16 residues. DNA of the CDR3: TGTGCCACCAGCCCCGAAGCGGGGGGCATATACAATGAGCAGTTCTTC. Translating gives CATSPEAGGIYNEQFF.

The CDR3: CATSRDDRTAFKDEQFF. The CDR3 DNA reads as TGTGCCACCAGCAGAGATGATCGGACGGCCTTTAAGGATGAGCAGTTCTTC. The chain is built from TRBV15 and TRBJ2-1; no definite D call. Per the germline V gene, CDR1 is LNHNV and CDR2 is YYDKDF (reference sequence). The CDR3 length is 17 residues. V gave up 0 bases and J gave up 8 bases, with 20 bases separating them.

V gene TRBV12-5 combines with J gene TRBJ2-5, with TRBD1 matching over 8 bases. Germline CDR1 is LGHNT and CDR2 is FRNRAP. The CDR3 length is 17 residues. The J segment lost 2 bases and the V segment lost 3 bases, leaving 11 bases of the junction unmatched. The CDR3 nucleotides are TGTGCTAGTGGTTTTACCCGGAAGGACAGGGTGCAAGAGACCCAGTACTTC. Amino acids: CASGFTRKDRVQETQYF.

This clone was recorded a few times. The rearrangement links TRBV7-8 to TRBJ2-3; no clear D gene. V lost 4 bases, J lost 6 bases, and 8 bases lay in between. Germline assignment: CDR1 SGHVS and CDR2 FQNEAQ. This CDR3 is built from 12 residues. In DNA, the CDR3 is TGTGCCAGCAGCTCGAGTTGGGATACGCAGTATTTT. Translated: CASSSSWDTQYF.

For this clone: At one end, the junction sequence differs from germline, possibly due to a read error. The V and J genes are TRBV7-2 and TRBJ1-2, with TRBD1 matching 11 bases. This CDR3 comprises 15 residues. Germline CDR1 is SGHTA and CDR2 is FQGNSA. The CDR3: CASSQSGQGAYGYTF. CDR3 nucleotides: TGCGCCAGCAGCCAATCCGGACAGGGGGCATATGGCTACACCTTC.

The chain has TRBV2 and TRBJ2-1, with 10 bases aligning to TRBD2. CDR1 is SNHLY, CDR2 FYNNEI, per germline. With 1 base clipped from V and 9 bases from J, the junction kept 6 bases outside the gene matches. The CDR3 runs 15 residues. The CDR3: CASSEERGGIGEQFF. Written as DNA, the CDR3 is TGTGCCAGCAGTGAAGAGCGGGGGGGTATTGGTGAGCAGTTCTTC.

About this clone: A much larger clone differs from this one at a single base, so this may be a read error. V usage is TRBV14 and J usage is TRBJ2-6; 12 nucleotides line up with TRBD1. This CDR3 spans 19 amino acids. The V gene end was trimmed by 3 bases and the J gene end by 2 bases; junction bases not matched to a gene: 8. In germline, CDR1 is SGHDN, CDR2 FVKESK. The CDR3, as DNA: TGTGCCAGCAGCCAGGATCCGGGACAGGGGGCACCTGGGGCCAACGTCCTGACTTTC. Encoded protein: CASSQDPGQGAPGANVLTF. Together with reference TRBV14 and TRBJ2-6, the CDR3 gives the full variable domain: EAGVTQFPSHSVIEKGQTVTLRCDPISGHDNLYWYRRVMGKEIKFLLHFVKESKQDESGMPNNRFLAERTGGTYSTLKVQPAELEDSGVYFCASSQDPGQGAPGANVLTFGAGSRLTVL.

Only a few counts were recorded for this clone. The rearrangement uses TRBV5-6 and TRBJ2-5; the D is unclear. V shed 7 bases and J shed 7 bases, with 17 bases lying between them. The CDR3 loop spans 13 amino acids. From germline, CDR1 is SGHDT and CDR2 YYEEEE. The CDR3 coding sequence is TGTGCCAGCTCGACAAATACCGTGGGGACCCAGTACTTC. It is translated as CASSTNTVGTQYF.

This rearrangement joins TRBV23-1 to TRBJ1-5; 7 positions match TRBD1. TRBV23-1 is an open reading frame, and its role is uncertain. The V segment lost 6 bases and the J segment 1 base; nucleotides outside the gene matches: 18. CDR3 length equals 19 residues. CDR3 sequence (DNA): TGCGCCAGCAGCCGAATCGAATACAGGGGAATTATAAGCAATCAGCCCCAGCATTTT. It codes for CASSRIEYRGIISNQPQHF.